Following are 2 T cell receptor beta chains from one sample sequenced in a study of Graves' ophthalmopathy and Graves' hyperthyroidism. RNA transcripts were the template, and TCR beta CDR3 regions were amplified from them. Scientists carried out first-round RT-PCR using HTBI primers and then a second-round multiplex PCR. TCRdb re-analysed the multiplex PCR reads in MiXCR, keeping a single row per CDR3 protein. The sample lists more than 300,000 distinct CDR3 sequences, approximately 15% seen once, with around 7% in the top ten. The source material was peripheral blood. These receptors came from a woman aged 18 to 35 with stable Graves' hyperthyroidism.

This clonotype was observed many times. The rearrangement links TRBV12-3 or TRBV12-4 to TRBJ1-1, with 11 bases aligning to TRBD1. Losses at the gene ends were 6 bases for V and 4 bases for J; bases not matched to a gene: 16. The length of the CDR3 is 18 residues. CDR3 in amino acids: CASRSAWTGGAGGTEAFF. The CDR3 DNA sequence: TGTGCCAGCAGGTCCGCCTGGACAGGGGGCGCGGGTGGCACTGAAGCTTTCTTT.

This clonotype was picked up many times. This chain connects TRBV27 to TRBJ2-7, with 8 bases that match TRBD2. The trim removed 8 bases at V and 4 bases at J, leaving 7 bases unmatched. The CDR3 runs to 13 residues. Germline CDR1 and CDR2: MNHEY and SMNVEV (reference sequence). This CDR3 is CASASGGRYEQYF. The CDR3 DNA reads TGTGCCAGCGCAAGCGGGGGTCGATACGAGCAGTACTTC.